This T cell receptor (beta chain) is drawn from a study of graft-versus-host responses after intestinal transplantation (dated by TCRdb to the early 2020s). Notes on the research overall: The transplants that recipients received were multivisceral, liver-intestinal, or isolated intestinal. Every recipient was given anti-thymocyte globulin induction, then maintenance tacrolimus and steroids for about three years. Bulk TCR-beta CDR3 sequencing was used to track graft-versus-host and host-versus-graft alloreactive T cell clones in the graft, circulation and bone marrow after intestinal transplantation. Alloreactive clones were identified by sequencing pre-transplant mixed lymphocyte reaction products and comparing these products with unstimulated pre-transplant donor and recipient T cells. Of the roughly 24 intestinal transplant recipients enrolled in the cohort, one of whom was a retransplant, a few patients without pretransplant specimens were excluded. A peak of at least 4% donor T cells among recipient peripheral blood mononuclear cells was the definition used for donor T cell macrochimerism. Rather than going through the commercial service, samples from a few later patients were sequenced in-house on an Illumina MiSeq and processed with MiXCR.

Worth noting for this clone: What this receptor recognizes is not known. No clone much larger than this one lies a single base away; base qualities are absent.

The full study reports these points: High GvH to HvG T cell clonal ratios were observed in the allografts of patients with donor T cell macrochimerism. GvH clones were found in recipient bone marrow, and some of the GvH clones appeared earlier in ileal mucosa or blood, which is consistent with an intestinal mucosal origin. Conclusions were limited by the relatively low number and heterogeneity of intestinal transplant patients. Peak levels of circulating GvH clones were associated with declines in HvG clones early after transplant.

The CDR3, from cysteine to phenylalanine, totals 14 residues. Only the CDR3 part of the read is kept: 42 bases, read in frame from the first base. Trimming removed 4 bases from V and 4 bases from J, leaving 14 bases between the germline ends. CDR1 and CDR2 (SGHKS, YYEKEE) derive from the germline V gene (reference sequence). In light of the paper, this sample's time point label describes: cells obtained before transplantation from donor or recipient. CD3+CD4+ and CD3+CD8+ populations were FACS-sorted from unstimulated pre-transplant donor and recipient cells taken from spleen or lymph nodes. The method behind the library was the immunoSEQ multiplex PCR assay. For most patients, genomic DNA was isolated with the Qiagen DNeasy Blood and Tissue Kit and sent frozen to Adaptive Biotechnologies for TCR sequencing. For most patients, genomic DNA was subjected to high-throughput TCR-beta CDR3 sequencing by Adaptive Biotechnologies. For the original study's pipeline: Adaptive's ImmunoSEQ software supplied the TCR sequencing data for 18 patients, while MiXCR and VDJtools were used to process a few other patients. To correct CD4 versus CD8 sorting errors, sequences present in both subsets at a frequency ratio below 5:1 were removed. CDR3 nucleotide sequences shared between donor and recipient were removed because the origin of such sequences could not be assigned. To count as alloreactive, a clone needed at least 2-fold expansion over unstimulated cells and a minimum CFSE-low frequency of 0.002% (template counts) or 0.001% (read counts). A clone was considered mappable if detected in the sequenced pre-transplant spleen, lymph node, or MLR CFSE-low populations of the donor or recipient. The cumulative frequency of alloreactive clones was calculated as a percentage of all sequences, weighted by copy number. Here the immuneACCESS table is served through TCRdb, limited to in-frame sequences with V and J called. Missing clones are a known gap in these copies; in checked studies unresolved V genes cover under half, and the rest lacks a known reason. That table furnishes V, J and clone size, whereas the DNA furnished D and trimming. The sample table records 80,000 to 90,000 clones; 85% to 90% of these occur just once. Around 0.11% of the sample lies in the top ten.

Specimen: unstimulated CD4+ T cells sorted from spleen or lymph node cells, collected before intestinal transplant. The sequence derives from a human donor who received an intestinal transplant. Here the chain combines TRBV5-5 and TRBJ1-2; the D gene is possibly TRBD1, with 5 bases matching. The CDR3 sequence is CASSLLDKLYGYTF. The DNA sequence is given as TGTGCCAGCAGCCTACTGGACAAGCTCTATGGCTACACCTTC.